The rows below give T cell receptor beta chains drawn from one sample of a study of cytomegalovirus exposure and HLA in healthy donors. TCRdb's copy holds only in-frame clones and misses some; the assay was immunoSEQ multiplex PCR. The top ten hold about 2.5% of the sample, which has some 130,000 clones, 65% to 90% seen once. Specimen: PBMCs. The receptors originated from a man aged 50 to 60 in good health and CMV-seronegative. Each CDR3 is given without its conserved first and last residue. The order of the fields is J gene, V gene, CDR3 protein.

>TRBJ2-2|TRBV30
AWTSGQGFAGELF
>TRBJ2-2|TRBV11-3
ASSLGAARGYTGELF
>TRBJ2-6|TRBV10-3
AISLAGGANVLT
>TRBJ2-1|TRBV5-1
ASSGRLGTSGGYSSYNEQF
>TRBJ2-5|TRBV18
ASSPAGQQKYQETQY
>TRBJ1-1|TRBV4-1
ASSPNTGFAEAF
>TRBJ1-6|TRBV6-5
ASSSDRVNSPLH
>TRBJ2-1|TRBV7-2
ASITPSGEYNEQF
>TRBJ2-3|TRBV7-9
ASSKDRGFGDTQY
>TRBJ1-1|TRBV27
ASSLQGFSNTEAF
>TRBJ2-7|TRBV5-6
ASSIGPGDEQY
>TRBJ2-7|TRBV19
ASSSSGASSYEQY
>TRBJ2-1|TRBV7-9
ASSYGTGGSDEQF
>TRBJ1-1|TRBV29-1
SVEGGQGAF
>TRBJ1-2|TRBV10-2
ASSQSGGMEGYT
>TRBJ2-7|TRBV4-3
ASSQVTASYEQY
>TRBJ2-4|TRBV30
AWSSDRAKNIQY
>TRBJ1-5|TRBV2
ASSAGRSNQPQH
>TRBJ2-2|TRBV7-2
ASSLWRLAGGLNTGELF
>TRBJ1-4|TRBV5-1
ASSRSGQANEKLF
>TRBJ2-5|TRBV7-2
ASSSSPEIVETQY
>TRBJ2-7|TRBV6-1
ASSEPPTHYEQY
>TRBJ2-3|TRBV4-2
ASSQVGGVGTDTQY
>TRBJ1-6|TRBV18
ASSPSDRNSPLH
>TRBJ2-1|TRBV7-6
ASSLRPLESLVGGNEQF
>TRBJ2-1|TRBV7-6
ASSLLLAAKVHNEQF
>TRBJ2-3|TRBV5-1
ASRLEGLSVYTQY
>TRBJ2-5|TRBV4-1
ASSQDNLETQY
>TRBJ2-7|TRBV7-8
ASSLAIVGQISYEQY
>TRBJ2-6|TRBV7-8
ASRTPGQGRYGANVLT
>TRBJ2-3|TRBV6-1
ASTSTDTQY
>TRBJ2-2|TRBV7-2
ASSLHTGELF
>TRBJ2-7|TRBV5-1
ASSLGSGAGYEQY
>TRBJ2-7|TRBV5-6
ASSLLQDYEQY
>TRBJ2-5|TRBV5-1
ASSLAGPRGETQY
>TRBJ1-2|TRBV19
ASSIRTGSGYT
>TRBJ1-2|TRBV6-5
ASSYVRGANYGYT
>TRBJ1-2|TRBV6-4
ASWGGANYGYT
>TRBJ1-2|TRBV7-6
ASGSTGGYGYT
>TRBJ2-2|TRBV11-3
ASSFSTGELF
>TRBJ2-2|TRBV7-9
ASSSLSGGADITGELF
>TRBJ1-2|TRBV5-1
ASSLATGTGVDGYT
>TRBJ1-5|TRBV28
ASSLQGWDQPQH
>TRBJ1-2|TRBV2
ASSRTGGEDGYT
>TRBJ2-5|TRBV11-2
ASSFIRGQETQY
>TRBJ2-1|TRBV5-1
ASTPGGGTSYNEQF
>TRBJ1-5|TRBV7-8
ASSLRGQPQH
>TRBJ1-2|TRBV5-4
ASSLPSGGVEEIGYT
>TRBJ2-7|TRBV5-1
ASSSDSWPVGGEQY
>TRBJ1-5|TRBV2
ASRTGTAYSNQPQH
>TRBJ1-1|TRBV30
AWTDPDRGRQAF
>TRBJ1-2|TRBV7-8
ASSLEFAYGTGGYSGYGYT
>TRBJ2-2|TRBV7-2
ASSPTSGGATGELF
>TRBJ2-7|TRBV27
ASSLTGTPAYEQY
>TRBJ1-5|TRBV5-6
ASSLTGTELNQPQH
>TRBJ1-4|TRBV30
ALSPVATNEKLF
>TRBJ1-2|TRBV2
ASVGQGDLGYT
>TRBJ2-7|TRBV2
ASSAQGSSYEQY
>TRBJ2-2|TRBV5-1
ASSQLGTGELF